Below, one TCR beta chain is given with its context. The antigen this receptor binds is unknown. One base away there is no much larger clone; base qualities are not given. The data stem from a study of blood T cell repertoires in COVID-19 (dated by TCRdb to 2018 to 2020). Looking at the study overall: Collaborator samples came from the United States, Italy and Spain and covered acute and convalescent phases of COVID-19. The prospective study material was composed of cDNA or gDNA derived from T cells, B-cell-depleted T cells, or PBMCs. The dataset comprised deeply sampled blood TCRbeta repertoires from subjects exposed to, actively infected with, or recovered from COVID-19. The samples were drawn from the first 160 participants of the ongoing ImmuneRACE study and from some 1,300 subjects provided by 6 global collaborators. Where HLA class I and class II types were available, the types were taken from metadata supplied by the sample provider, not from assay-based typing. The repertoires were released in a freely available public database intended as a resource for research on the immune response to SARS-CoV-2. The sample metadata nearly always contained a de-identified subject ID, COVID-19 status, age in years and sex.

From the cysteine through the phenylalanine, the CDR3 covers 14 amino acids. The DNA shown is the 42-base CDR3, in frame from base 1. CDR1 and CDR2 were assigned from the germline V gene as SGDLS and YYNGEE. V lost 0 bases and J lost 2 bases; the stretch between them is 6 bases long. Summary of the overall study and its limitations: The amount of clinical and demographic metadata varied by source and participant and was provided uncurated.

In the prospective study, participants were about 18 to 90 years old, resided in about two dozen geographic areas of the United States, and were enrolled through a virtual design. To assign participants to cohorts, the prospective study relied on clinical history that participants themselves reported in a screening survey and a study questionnaire. Recovered participants in ImmuneRACE Cohort 3 were defined as having two consecutive negative NP/OP PCR tests, clearance from a healthcare professional, or resolution of symptoms. Mobile phlebotomists in the prospective study collected whole blood, serum and a nasopharyngeal or oropharyngeal swab from every participant. Participants in the prospective study had the option to provide additional blood draws and questionnaires over an approximately 2-month period. Prospective study blood samples were shipped either frozen or at room temperature before DNA extraction.

The immunoSEQ Assay, a bias-controlled multiplex PCR, was used to amplify TCRbeta CDR3 regions from genomic DNA. Concerning the study's data processing: Within the assay, amplification of reference gene primers was used to estimate how many nucleated cells each sample contained. To quantify the absolute abundance of each unique TCRbeta CDR3 rearrangement, sequence reads were collapsed and filtered. For each sample, productive Simpson clonality was calculated by taking the square root of Simpson's diversity index across productive rearrangements. The table comes from immuneACCESS by way of TCRdb, which keeps in-frame sequences with V and J called. Part of the clones is missing from these tables; in studies checked, under half for an unresolved V gene and the rest for unknown reasons. V and J calls and clone size are as listed in that table; D and trimming were resolved from the DNA. This sample comprises approximately 310,000 clones, 75% to 90% of them detected only once. In total, the top ten clones hold less than 2.5% of the sample.

Material: PBMCs or T cells enriched from blood (not recorded which). This sequence originates from a man aged 30 to 45 who had recovered from COVID-19. In this chain, TRBV9 is recombined with TRBJ1-3; there is no confident call for the D gene. The DNA sequence is given as TGTGCCAGCAGCGTAGCCAGTACTGGAAACACCATATATTTT. The encoded protein is CASSVASTGNTIYF.